Presented here are 30 T cell receptor beta chains from one specimen sequenced in a study of T cell responses to AZD1222 COVID-19 vaccine. Assay used: immunoSEQ multiplex PCR; TCRdb lists only in-frame clones, some missing. The sample shows approximately 200,000 clones, less than 95% of them seen only once. This sample comprised peripheral blood, obtained 28 days after the second dose of the MenACWY control vaccine. The receptor source for this set is an adult who received the MenACWY meningococcal vaccine as a control.

V is TRBV4-1 and J is TRBJ2-4, with D uncertain. Germline loops: CDR1 MGHRA, CDR2 YSYEKL. V dropped 0 bases and J dropped 1 base, with 16 bases sitting between them. This CDR3 has 18 residues. CDR3 bases: TGCGCCAGCAGCCAAGACAATCCCGGGCTCGGGGCCAAAAACATTCAGTACTTC. Its translation is CASSQDNPGLGAKNIQYF.

The chain employs TRBV11-2 and TRBJ2-7; TRBD1 or TRBD2 may be the D gene (6 bases each). Trimming removed 2 bases at V and 1 base at J, with 12 bases between. The CDR3 runs 15 residues. The germline V gene has CDR1 SGHAT and CDR2 FQNNGV. The DNA of the CDR3 is TGTGCCAGCAGCTTAACCAGGGGACTTTCCTACGAGCAGTACTTC. Translation gives CASSLTRGLSYEQYF.

The chain combines TRBV5-3 with TRBJ2-5; weak D call: TRBD2 (5 bases). TRBV5-3 is known as an ORF, though its function is uncertain. This CDR3 has 16 amino acids. V was shortened by 6 bases and J by 4 bases, with 22 bases between the two germline ends. The CDR3 sequence: CARILLDFTRVETQYF. In nucleotides, the CDR3 is TGTGCCAGAATCCTCCTGGACTTCACTAGGGTAGAGACCCAGTACTTC.

On this clone: Compared with germline, one end of the junction differs, possibly owing to a read error. This chain's CDR3 is CASSSRAPYNSPLHF. CDR3 coding DNA: TGTGCTAGCAGCTCCAGGGCGCCCTATAATTCACCCCTCCACTTT. The chain employs TRBV7-7 and TRBJ1-6; D may be TRBD1 (5 bases). Germline V gene sequence: CDR1 SSHAT, CDR2 FNYEAQ (reference sequence). The CDR3 consists of 15 residues.

The chain recombines TRBV24-1 with TRBJ2-3; 10 nucleotides match TRBD2. V shed 5 bases, J shed 4 bases, and the junction held 2 bases outside the gene matches. Germline V gene sequence: CDR1 KGHDR, CDR2 SFDVKD. The CDR3 is made up of 14 amino acids. This CDR3 is CATSGGLASDTQYF. CDR3 in DNA: TGTGCCACCAGTGGGGGACTAGCGTCAGATACGCAGTATTTT.

The chain uses TRBV16 and TRBJ2-7; no definite D call. Trimming shortened V by 4 bases and J by 5 bases, and 12 bases separated the two germline ends. This CDR3 is 13 amino acids long. Germline CDR1 reads KGHSY; CDR2 reads FQNENV. The CDR3 bases are TGTGCCAGCAGCCGAGAAGGTGGGAACGAGCAGTACTTC. This translates into CASSREGGNEQYF.

The rearrangement uses TRBV25-1 and TRBJ2-1; TRBD2 matches at 10 bases. Trimming removed 5 bases from V and 4 bases from J; junction bases left unmatched: 2. CDR1 MGHDK and CDR2 SYGVNS come from the germline V gene. The CDR3 sequence is 14 residues long. CDR3 coding DNA: TGTGCCAGCAGTTGGACTAGCGGTTACAATGAGCAGTTCTTC. Translation: CASSWTSGYNEQFF.

The V gene is TRBV30, the J gene TRBJ2-2; 7 bases line up with TRBD2. The V segment lost 0 bases and the J segment 5 bases; nucleotides outside the gene matches: 6. From germline, CDR1 is GTSNPN and CDR2 SVGIG (reference sequence). The CDR3 extends over 15 amino acids. The CDR3 is CAWSVWGGGTGELFF. The CDR3 bases are TGTGCCTGGAGTGTATGGGGGGGAGGTACCGGGGAGCTGTTTTTT.

The count of this clone is one. The V and J genes are TRBV6-5 and TRBJ2-7; 7 bases line up with TRBD1. Germline loops: CDR1 MNHEY, CDR2 SVGAGI. This CDR3 has 15 amino acids. Trimming cost V 6 bases and J 0 bases; bases outside gene matches: 8. DNA for the CDR3: TGTGCCAGCAGATTTGACAGGGTCAACTCCTACGAGCAGTACTTC. This codes for CASRFDRVNSYEQYF.

Notes on this clone: The sample contains more than one DNA sequence encoding this CDR3. The chain employs TRBV9 and TRBJ1-2, with 7 bases matching TRBD1. From germline, CDR1 is SGDLS and CDR2 YYNGEE. The V and J ends lost 3 bases and 4 bases, in that order; junction bases with no gene match: 0. This CDR3 is built from 12 residues. CDR3 nucleotide sequence: TGTGCCAGCAGCGGACAGGGCTATGGCTACACCTTC. Translated: CASSGQGYGYTF.

As concerns this clone: This sample also contains other DNA sequences that code for the same CDR3. This chain joins TRBV28 and TRBJ2-7; D uncertain. The CDR3 spans 14 residues. V was pared by 4 bases and J by 0 bases, with 10 bases between. The V gene's germline CDR1 is MDHEN and CDR2 SYDVKM. The CDR3 sequence: CASSSGGSSYEQYF. The DNA for the CDR3 is TGTGCCAGCAGTTCTGGCGGTAGCTCCTACGAGCAGTACTTC.

This clone was recorded a few times. The rearrangement links TRBV7-2 to TRBJ2-1; 8 bases fit TRBD2. After removal of 1 base from V and 7 bases from J, the junction contained 3 bases not matched to a gene. The germline V gene has CDR1 SGHTA and CDR2 FQGNSA. The CDR3 extends over 14 amino acids. CDR3 coding DNA: TGTGCCAGCAGCTTAGTTGGGACTAGAAATGAGCAGTTCTTC. Translating it yields CASSLVGTRNEQFF.

This chain connects TRBV9 to TRBJ2-7; 12 bases are shared with TRBD2. The CDR3 has 17 residues. Germline V gene sequence: CDR1 SGDLS, CDR2 YYNGEE. Losses at the gene ends were 4 bases for V and 1 base for J; bases not matched to a gene: 9. The CDR3 sequence is CASSLGTSGSLSYEQYF. The DNA of the CDR3 is TGTGCCAGCAGCCTTGGGACTAGCGGGTCCTTGTCCTACGAGCAGTACTTC.

The chain joins TRBV11-3 to TRBJ2-2, with D hard to call. V lost 5 bases, J lost 5 bases, and 6 bases lay in between. This CDR3 has 12 residues. Germline V lookup: CDR1 SGHNT, CDR2 YENEEA. The CDR3 coding sequence is TGTGCCAGCAGCCTCGATACCGGGGAGCTGTTTTTT. It translates to CASSLDTGELFF.

V usage is TRBV9 and J usage is TRBJ2-7; TRBD1 aligns across 7 bases. Germline-derived CDR1 and CDR2 are SGDLS and YYNGEE. The trim removed 0 bases at V and 6 bases at J, leaving 9 bases unmatched. The CDR3 contains 15 residues. CDR3 in amino acids: CASSVEGTASTEQYF. In DNA, the CDR3 is TGTGCCAGCAGCGTAGAGGGGACAGCCTCGACCGAGCAGTACTTC.

V gene TRBV5-6 combines with J gene TRBJ1-2, with TRBD1 as a possible D gene (5 bases). Trimming removed 8 bases from V and 8 bases from J, with 31 bases in between. Germline values: CDR1 SGHDT, CDR2 YYEEEE. The CDR3 runs 17 residues. The DNA of the CDR3 is TGTGCCAGTGAAACTTCCGCGGGACGACTAGTATGGCGGGGCTACACCTTC. Its translation is CASETSAGRLVWRGYTF.

This clone showed up just once. V and J are TRBV18 and TRBJ1-1, with D possibly matching TRBD1 (5 bases). Germline-derived CDR1 and CDR2 are KGHSH and LQKENI. The ends were cut back, 5 bases at V and 2 bases at J, with 9 bases in the middle. This CDR3 contains 13 residues. In DNA, the CDR3 is TGTGCCAGCTCAACAGGTAAAAACACTGAAGCTTTCTTT. Protein product: CASSTGKNTEAFF.

The J gene is TRBJ2-7, the V gene TRBV7-2; the D call may be TRBD1 or TRBD2 (5 bases each). Trimming left V 5 bases short and J 0 bases short, with 11 bases between. The CDR3 has 14 residues. Germline V gives CDR1 SGHTA, CDR2 FQGNSA. The CDR3 coding sequence is TGTGCCAGCAGCCGGGGACGGGTCTCCTACGAGCAGTACTTC. Protein: CASSRGRVSYEQYF.

V is TRBV19 and J is TRBJ2-5; 10 bases match TRBD2. Germline trimming cut 8 bases from V and 7 bases from J; bases unmatched to any gene: 7. The CDR3 has 13 amino acids. CDR1 is LNHDA, CDR2 SQIVND, per germline (reference sequence). This chain's CDR3 is CASGTSAQGTQYF. The DNA of the CDR3 is TGTGCCAGTGGGACTAGCGCCCAGGGGACCCAGTACTTC.

The rearrangement uses TRBV7-3 and TRBJ1-1, with 9 nucleotides matching TRBD1. Germline V gene sequence: CDR1 SGHTA, CDR2 FQGTGA. The CDR3 is 16 residues long. V was clipped by 1 base and J by 3 bases; unmatched bases: 6. This CDR3 is CASSLSGTGRYTEAFF. In DNA form, the CDR3 reads TGTGCCAGCAGCTTAAGTGGGACAGGGAGGTACACTGAAGCTTTCTTT.

V and J are TRBV5-1 and TRBJ1-2, with 9 bases fitting TRBD1. Unmatched junction bases numbered 4, after V lost 3 bases and J lost 7 bases. Germline V gene lookup returns CDR1 SGHRS and CDR2 YFSETQ. CDR3 size: 13 residues. The CDR3 sequence: CASSSGQGFGYTF. The CDR3, as DNA: TGCGCCAGCAGCTCCGGACAGGGGTTTGGCTACACCTTC.

The gene calls are TRBV19 and TRBJ1-1, with 7 bases aligning to TRBD1. With V trimmed by 4 bases and J by 5 bases, 16 bases remained unmatched. This CDR3 has 17 residues. Germline CDR1 reads LNHDA; CDR2 reads SQIVND (reference sequence). CDR3 region: CASSTRQGGSAFTEAFF. The DNA for the CDR3 is TGTGCCAGTAGTACCCGACAGGGTGGGTCCGCTTTTACTGAAGCTTTCTTT.

The chain has TRBV6-1 and TRBJ1-5; unclear D gene. V shed 1 base and J shed 5 bases, with 15 bases lying between them. This CDR3 region has 16 residues. In germline, CDR1 is MNHNS, CDR2 SASEGT. The CDR3 sequence: CASSEVGWETDQPQHF. CDR3 in DNA: TGTGCCAGCAGTGAAGTAGGCTGGGAGACCGATCAGCCCCAGCATTTT.

The rearrangement joins TRBV7-3 to TRBJ2-3, with 7 nucleotides matching TRBD2. The CDR3 totals 15 residues. Germline lookup yields CDR1 SGHTA and CDR2 FQGTGA. The ends lost 6 bases at V and 0 bases at J; junction bases unmatched: 6. The CDR3 nucleotides are TGTGCCAGCAGTCCCTGGGGGGGAAGCACAGATACGCAGTATTTT. Its protein product is CASSPWGGSTDTQYF. The whole variable domain, remainder taken from reference TRBV7-3 and TRBJ2-3, is GAGVSQTPSNKVTEKGKYVELRCDPISGHTALYWYRQSLGQGPEFLIYFQGTGAADDSGLPNDRFFAVRPEGSVSTLKIQRTERGDSAVYLCASSPWGGSTDTQYFGPGTRLTVL.

The rearrangement links TRBV12-3 or TRBV12-4 to TRBJ1-6; D possibly corresponds to TRBD1 (5 bases). With 1 base removed from V and 7 bases from J, the gap between germline ends came to 5 bases. This CDR3 is 13 amino acids long. CDR3 sequence (DNA): TGTGCCAGCAGTTTAGGACAGAATTCACCCCTCCACTTT. Its translation: CASSLGQNSPLHF.

The rearrangement joins TRBV28 to TRBJ1-4, with D perhaps TRBD1 (5 bases). V gave up 2 bases and J gave up 7 bases, with 11 bases separating them. The CDR3 is made up of 14 amino acids. Germline CDR1 and CDR2: MDHEN and SYDVKM. The DNA of the CDR3 is TGTGCCAGCAGTTTAGGGCAGGGAGGTGAAAAACTGTTTTTT. Its translation: CASSLGQGGEKLFF.

The genes are TRBV5-1 and TRBJ2-5; D may correspond to TRBD1 or TRBD2 (5 bases each). Germline V gene data show CDR1 as SGHRS and CDR2 as YFSETQ. The germline V and J ends were trimmed by 2 bases and 2 bases, with 10 bases remaining between them. The CDR3 has 14 amino acids. CDR3 bases: TGCGCCAGCAGCTTACCCTGGGGGCAAGAGACCCAGTACTTC. This codes for CASSLPWGQETQYF.

This rearrangement joins TRBV7-9 to TRBJ2-1; possibly TRBD2 for D (6 bases). Trimming shortened V by 5 bases and J by 8 bases, and 19 bases separated the two germline ends. Germline lookup yields CDR1 SEHNR and CDR2 FQNEAQ (reference sequence). The CDR3 has 15 residues. This CDR3 reads CASSRNGHGRDEQFF. CDR3 DNA: TGTGCCAGCAGCCGAAACGGACACGGGAGAGATGAGCAGTTCTTC.

As for this clone: An end of the junction does not agree with germline; a read error may underlie this. In DNA form, the CDR3 reads TGCGCCAGCAGCTTAAGCCCCGGGACTAGCGGGCCCCCAGATTCGTTC. It codes for CASSLSPGTSGPPDSF. This rearrangement joins TRBV5-1 to TRBJ2-7; the match to TRBD2 covers 12 bases. The length of the CDR3 is 16 residues. The germline V gene has CDR1 SGHRS and CDR2 YFSETQ.

The chain combines TRBV6-4 with TRBJ1-5; D not certain. V shed 0 bases and J shed 6 bases, with 9 bases lying between them. The CDR3 extends over 14 amino acids. Germline CDR1 MRHNA, CDR2 SNTAGT. Written as DNA, the CDR3 is TGTGCCAGCAGTGACTCGACCCGCGGTCAGCCCCAGCATTTT. It is translated as CASSDSTRGQPQHF.